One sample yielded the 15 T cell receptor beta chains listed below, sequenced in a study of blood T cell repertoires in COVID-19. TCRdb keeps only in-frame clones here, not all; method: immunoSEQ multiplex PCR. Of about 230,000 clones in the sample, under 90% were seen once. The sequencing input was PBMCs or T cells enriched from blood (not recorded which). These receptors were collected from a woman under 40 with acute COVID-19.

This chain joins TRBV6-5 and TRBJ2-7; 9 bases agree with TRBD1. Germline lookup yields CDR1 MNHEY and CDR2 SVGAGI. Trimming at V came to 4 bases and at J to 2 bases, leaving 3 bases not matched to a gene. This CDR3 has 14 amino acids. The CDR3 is CASSSWDRAYEQYF. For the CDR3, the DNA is TGTGCCAGCAGTTCCTGGGACAGGGCCTACGAGCAGTACTTC.

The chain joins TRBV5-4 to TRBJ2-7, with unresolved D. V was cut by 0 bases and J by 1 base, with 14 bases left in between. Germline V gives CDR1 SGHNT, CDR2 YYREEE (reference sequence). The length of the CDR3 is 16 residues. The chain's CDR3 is CASSLDLHRVSYEQYF. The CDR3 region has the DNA TGTGCCAGCAGCTTGGATCTCCACAGAGTATCCTACGAGCAGTACTTC. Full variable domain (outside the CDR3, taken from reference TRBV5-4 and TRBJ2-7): ETGVTQSPTHLIKTRGQQVTLRCSSQSGHNTVSWYQQALGQGPQFIFQYYREEENGRGNFPPRFSGLQFPNYSSELNVNALELDDSALYLCASSLDLHRVSYEQYFGPGTRLTVT.

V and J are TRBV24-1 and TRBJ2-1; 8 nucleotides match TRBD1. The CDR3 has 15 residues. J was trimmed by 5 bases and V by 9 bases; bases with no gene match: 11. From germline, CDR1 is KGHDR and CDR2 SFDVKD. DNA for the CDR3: TGTGCCACCGGATCCAGACAGGGGAGTCACAATGAGCAGTTCTTC. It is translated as CATGSRQGSHNEQFF.

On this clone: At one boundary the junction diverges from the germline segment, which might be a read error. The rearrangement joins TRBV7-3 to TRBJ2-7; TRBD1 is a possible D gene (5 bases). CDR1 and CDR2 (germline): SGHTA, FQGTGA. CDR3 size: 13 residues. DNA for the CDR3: TGTGCCAGCAGCTTAACGCTGAGCTCGGACAAGACCTTC. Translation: CASSLTLSSDKTF.

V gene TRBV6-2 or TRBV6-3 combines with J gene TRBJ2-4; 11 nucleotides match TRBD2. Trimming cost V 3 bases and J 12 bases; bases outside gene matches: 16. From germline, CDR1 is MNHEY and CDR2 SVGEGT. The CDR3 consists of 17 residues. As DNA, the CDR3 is TGTGCCAGCAGTTATGGATTGGGAACTAGCGGGGGTCCTGCTCAGTACTTC. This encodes CASSYGLGTSGGPAQYF.

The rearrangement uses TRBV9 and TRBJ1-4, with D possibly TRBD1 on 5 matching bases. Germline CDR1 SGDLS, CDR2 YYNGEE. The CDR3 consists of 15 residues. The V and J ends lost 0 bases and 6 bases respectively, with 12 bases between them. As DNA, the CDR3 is TGTGCCAGCAGCGTAGGCCAGGGAGGAGATGAAAAACTGTTTTTT. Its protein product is CASSVGQGGDEKLFF. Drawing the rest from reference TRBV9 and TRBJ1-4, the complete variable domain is DSGVTQTPKHLITATGQRVTLRCSPRSGDLSVYWYQQSLDQGLQFLIQYYNGEERAKGNILERFSAQQFPDLHSELNLSSLELGDSALYFCASSVGQGGDEKLFFGSGTQLSVL.

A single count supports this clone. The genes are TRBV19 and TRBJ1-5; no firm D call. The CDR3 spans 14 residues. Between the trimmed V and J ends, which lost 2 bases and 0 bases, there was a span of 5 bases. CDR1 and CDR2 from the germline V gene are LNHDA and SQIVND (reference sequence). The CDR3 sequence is CASSIQISNQPQHF. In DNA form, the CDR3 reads TGTGCCAGTAGTATACAGATTAGCAATCAGCCCCAGCATTTT.

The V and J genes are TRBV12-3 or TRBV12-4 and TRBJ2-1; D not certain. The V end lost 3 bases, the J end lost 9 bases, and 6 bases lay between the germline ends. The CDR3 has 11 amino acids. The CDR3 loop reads CASSLVGEQFF. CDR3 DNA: TGTGCCAGCAGTTTGGTCGGTGAGCAGTTCTTC.

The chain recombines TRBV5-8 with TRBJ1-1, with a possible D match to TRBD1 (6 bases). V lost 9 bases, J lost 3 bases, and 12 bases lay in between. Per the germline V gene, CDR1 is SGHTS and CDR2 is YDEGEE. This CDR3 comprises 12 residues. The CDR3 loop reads CATSTGYTEAFF. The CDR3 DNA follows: TGTGCCACTTCGACAGGCTACACTGAAGCTTTCTTT.

CDR3 bases: TGCGCCAGCAGACGAGACAGGACAACTAATGAAAAACTGTTTTTT. Translating it yields CASRRDRTTNEKLFF. The chain combines TRBV5-1 with TRBJ1-4; D perhaps matches TRBD1 (6 bases). CDR3 length: 15 amino acids. CDR1 is SGHRS and CDR2 is YFSETQ in the germline V gene. V lost 5 bases and J lost 0, with 11 bases in between.

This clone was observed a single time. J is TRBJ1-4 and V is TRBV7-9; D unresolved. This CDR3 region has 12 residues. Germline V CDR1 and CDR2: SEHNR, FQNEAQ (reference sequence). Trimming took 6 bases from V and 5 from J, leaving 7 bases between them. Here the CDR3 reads CASSRENEKLFF. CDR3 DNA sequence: TGTGCCAGCAGTCGCGAGAATGAAAAACTGTTTTTT.

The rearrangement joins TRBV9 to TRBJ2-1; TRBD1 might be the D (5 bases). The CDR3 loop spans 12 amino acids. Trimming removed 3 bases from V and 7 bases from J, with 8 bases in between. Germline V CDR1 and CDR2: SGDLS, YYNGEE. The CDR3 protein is CASSGRVNEQFF. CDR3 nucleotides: TGTGCCAGCAGCGGCAGGGTAAATGAGCAGTTCTTC.

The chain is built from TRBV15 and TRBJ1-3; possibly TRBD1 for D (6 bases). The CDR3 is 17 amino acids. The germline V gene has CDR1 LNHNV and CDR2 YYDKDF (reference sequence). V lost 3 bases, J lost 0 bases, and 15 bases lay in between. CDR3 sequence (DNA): TGTGCCACCAGCAGGGGCGGACAGTTCTTCTCTGGAAACACCATATATTTT. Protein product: CATSRGGQFFSGNTIYF.

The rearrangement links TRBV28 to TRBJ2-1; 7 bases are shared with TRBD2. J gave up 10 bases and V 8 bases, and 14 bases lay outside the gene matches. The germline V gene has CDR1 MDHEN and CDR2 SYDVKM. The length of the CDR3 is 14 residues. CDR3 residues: CASSLGLAASEQFF. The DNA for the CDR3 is TGTGCCAGCTCTTTGGGGCTAGCGGCCAGCGAGCAGTTCTTC.

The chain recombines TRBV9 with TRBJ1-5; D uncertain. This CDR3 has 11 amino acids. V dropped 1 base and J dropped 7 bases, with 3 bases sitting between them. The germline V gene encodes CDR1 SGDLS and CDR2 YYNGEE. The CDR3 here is CASSVTQPQHF. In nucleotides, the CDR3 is TGTGCCAGCAGCGTAACACAGCCCCAGCATTTT. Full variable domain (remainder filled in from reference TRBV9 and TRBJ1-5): DSGVTQTPKHLITATGQRVTLRCSPRSGDLSVYWYQQSLDQGLQFLIQYYNGEERAKGNILERFSAQQFPDLHSELNLSSLELGDSALYFCASSVTQPQHFGDGTRLSIL.